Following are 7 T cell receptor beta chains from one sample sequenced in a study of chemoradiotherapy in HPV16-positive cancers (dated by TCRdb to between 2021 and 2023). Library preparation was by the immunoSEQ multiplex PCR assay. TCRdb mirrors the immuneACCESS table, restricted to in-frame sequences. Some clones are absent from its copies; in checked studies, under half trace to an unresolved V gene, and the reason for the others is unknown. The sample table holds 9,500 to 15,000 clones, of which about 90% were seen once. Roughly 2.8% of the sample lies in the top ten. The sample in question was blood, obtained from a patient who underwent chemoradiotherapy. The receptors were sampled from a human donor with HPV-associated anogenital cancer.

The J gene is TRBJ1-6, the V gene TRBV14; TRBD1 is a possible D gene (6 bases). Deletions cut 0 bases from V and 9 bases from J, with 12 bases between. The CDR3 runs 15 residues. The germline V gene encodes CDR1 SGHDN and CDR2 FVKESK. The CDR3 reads CASSQDHGGSSPLHF. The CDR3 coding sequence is TGTGCCAGCAGCCAAGATCACGGGGGCAGTTCACCCCTCCACTTT.

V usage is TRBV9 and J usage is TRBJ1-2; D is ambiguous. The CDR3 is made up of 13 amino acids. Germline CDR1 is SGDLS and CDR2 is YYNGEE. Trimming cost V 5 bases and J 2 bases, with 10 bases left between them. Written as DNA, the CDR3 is TGTGCCAGCAGTCCGAGTGGGAACTATGGCTACACCTTC. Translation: CASSPSGNYGYTF.

In DNA, the CDR3 is TGTGCCAGTAGTAGCCCGACTAGCGGGGGGGCCGGGGACATTCAGTACTTC. It encodes CASSSPTSGGAGDIQYF. V is TRBV19 and J is TRBJ2-4; 14 bases are a match to TRBD2. Germline loops: CDR1 LNHDA, CDR2 SQIVND (reference sequence). Trimming removed 4 bases from V and 8 bases from J; junction bases left unmatched: 10. This CDR3 has 17 residues.

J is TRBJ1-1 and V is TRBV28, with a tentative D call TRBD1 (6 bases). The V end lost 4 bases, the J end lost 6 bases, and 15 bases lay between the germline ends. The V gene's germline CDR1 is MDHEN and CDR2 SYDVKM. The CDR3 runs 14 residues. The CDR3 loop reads CASSSPGARPEAFF. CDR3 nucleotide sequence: TGTGCCAGCAGTTCCCCAGGGGCGCGCCCTGAAGCTTTCTTT.

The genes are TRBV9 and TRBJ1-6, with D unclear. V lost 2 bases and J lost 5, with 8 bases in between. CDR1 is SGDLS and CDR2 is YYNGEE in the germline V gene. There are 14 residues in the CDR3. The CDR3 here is CASSVDPNNSPLHF. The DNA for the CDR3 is TGTGCCAGCAGCGTGGACCCGAATAATTCACCCCTCCACTTT. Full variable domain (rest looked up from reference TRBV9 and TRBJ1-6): DSGVTQTPKHLITATGQRVTLRCSPRSGDLSVYWYQQSLDQGLQFLIQYYNGEERAKGNILERFSAQQFPDLHSELNLSSLELGDSALYFCASSVDPNNSPLHFGNGTRLTVT.

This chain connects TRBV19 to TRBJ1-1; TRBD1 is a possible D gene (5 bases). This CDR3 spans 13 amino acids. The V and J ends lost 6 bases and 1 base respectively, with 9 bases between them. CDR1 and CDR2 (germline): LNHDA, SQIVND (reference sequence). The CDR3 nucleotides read TGTGCCAGTAGGAGGACAACGAACACTGAAGCTTTCTTT. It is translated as CASRRTTNTEAFF.

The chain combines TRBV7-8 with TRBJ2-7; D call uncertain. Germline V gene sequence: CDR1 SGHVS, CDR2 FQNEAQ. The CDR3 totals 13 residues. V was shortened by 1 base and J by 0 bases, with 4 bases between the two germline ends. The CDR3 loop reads CASSLDSSYEQYF. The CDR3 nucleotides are TGTGCCAGCAGCTTAGACAGCTCCTACGAGCAGTACTTC.